The TCR beta chain described here comes from a study of blood T cells in healthy people across ages. Findings and caveats of the study: A roughly linear age-dependent decrease characterized TCR beta diversity per million T cells.

In germline, CDR1 is SGHDN, CDR2 FVKESK. V was clipped by 4 bases and J by 7 bases, with 17 bases between them. The CDR3 totals 15 residues. A second PCR of 7 to 11 cycles used a sample-barcoded 5' primer and a J-beta primer mix. MiXCR was run by TCRdb on the 5' RACE reads, yielding one entry per CDR3 protein. In the table there are roughly 680,000 distinct CDR3 sequences, 52% of which are singletons. This clonotype showed up just a few times. Antigen: not known. The TCR originated in a woman of 80 years or more in good health. This chain connects TRBV14 to TRBJ2-1, with a weak D call TRBD1 (6 bases). Sequencing was performed on blood. The CDR3, as DNA: TGTGCCAGCAGCCCCGGTTGGGGGCTGGGAAATGAGCAGTTCTTC. This sequence encodes CASSPGWGLGNEQFF.